This TCR beta chain was recovered during a study of OX40 agonist ivuxolimab in advanced cancers. The CDR3 loop spans 11 amino acids. V shed 6 bases and J shed 9 bases, with 9 bases lying between them. Germline lookup yields CDR1 MDHEN and CDR2 SYDVKM. This clone was found a few times. Its antigen is unidentified. Study-wide points: Researchers did not determine the expanded peripheral T cells' antigen specificity.

Blood got drawn at baseline, again on cycle 4 day 1, and then on cycle 7 day 1. Sequencing was performed with immunoSEQ multiplex PCR; in TCRdb, only in-frame clones are kept and a portion is missing. This sample has about 44,000 clones; under 90% occur once, and the top ten carry under 11%. The genes are TRBV28 and TRBJ1-5; D unclear. The specimen was CD4+ or CD8+ T cells sorted from blood, collected in a trial of the OX40 agonist ivuxolimab. The receptor's source is an adult with an advanced solid tumor such as melanoma, head and neck, liver or kidney cancer. The chain's CDR3 is CASSLDWPQHF. In DNA, the CDR3 is TGTGCCAGCAGCCTGGATTGGCCCCAGCATTTT.